This T cell receptor (beta chain) was profiled in a study of response to subunit inactivated influenza vaccine. Study results and limitations: Every seasonal influenza vaccination brings in few new T cells, the authors suggested.

This clonotype has a handful of counts. The antigen is undetermined. TCRdb processed the RT-PCR reads anew with MiXCR; each CDR3 protein has one entry. Of more than 700,000 distinct CDR3 sequences listed, around 21% are singletons. V was shortened by 3 bases and J by 0 bases, with 13 bases between the two germline ends. The CDR3 contains 16 residues. CDR1 is SGHRS, CDR2 YFSETQ, per germline. The origin of this receptor is a man between 50 and 59 years old who received an inactivated influenza vaccine. The chain is built from TRBV5-1 and TRBJ2-1, with D possibly matching TRBD1 (5 bases). The sequences come from PBMCs from blood, collected more than 4 days after vaccination. The CDR3 region has the DNA TGCGCCAGCAGCTCAAGACAGAAGAGCTCCTACAATGAGCAGTTCTTC. Amino acid sequence: CASSSRQKSSYNEQFF.